This T cell receptor beta chain originates from a study of blood T cell repertoires in COVID-19 (dated by TCRdb to the early 2020s). Background on the whole study: Samples covering the acute and convalescent phases of COVID-19 were provided by collaborators in the United States, Italy and Spain. The samples were drawn from the first 160 participants of the ongoing ImmuneRACE study and from roughly 1,300 subjects provided by 6 global collaborators. The material from the prospective study consisted of cDNA or gDNA derived from T cells, B-cell-depleted T cells, or PBMCs. A de-identified subject ID, COVID-19 status, age in years and sex were almost always included in the sample metadata. Where available, HLA class I and class II types were obtained from metadata supplied by the sample provider rather than from assay-based typing. The repertoires were made available in a free public database intended to serve as a resource for research on the immune response to SARS-CoV-2. The dataset comprised deeply sampled blood TCRbeta repertoires from subjects exposed to, actively infected with, or recovered from COVID-19. The full study reports these points: The quantity of clinical and demographic metadata differed by source and by participant and was supplied without curation.

V ends up 2 bases short and J 3 bases short, with an unmatched junction base count of 8. The CDR3 spans 16 residues, from the cysteine through the phenylalanine. The sequence is cut down to CDR3 DNA, 48 bases in frame from base 1. CDR1 and CDR2 were assigned from the germline V gene as SNHLY and FYNNEI. Each collaborating institution followed its own protocols to collect whole blood in K2EDTA tubes. Collaborator samples were shipped for TCRbeta analysis as frozen whole blood, isolated PBMCs, or DNA extracted from either sample type. For this clone: Its antigen is not yet known. One base away there is no much larger clone; base qualities are not given.

TCRbeta CDR3 regions were amplified from genomic DNA using the immunoSEQ Assay, a bias-controlled multiplex PCR. From the authors' description of their analysis: The number of nucleated cells in each sample was estimated by amplification of reference gene primers within the assay. To quantify the absolute abundance of each unique TCRbeta CDR3 rearrangement, sequence reads were collapsed and filtered. For each sample, productive Simpson clonality was calculated as the square root of Simpson's diversity index across productive rearrangements. Not all clones reach the TCRdb copy of this immuneACCESS table, which keeps in-frame sequences only. Checked studies attribute under half of the gap to unresolved V genes and leave the rest unexplained. V, J and clone size are those of that table, while D and trimming were read from the DNA. A total of 650,000 to 800,000 clones appear in this sample, around 90% of them only once. The ten largest clonotypes hold over 0.2% of the sample.

The sequence derives from a woman younger than 30 with acute or convalescent COVID-19. The material sequenced was peripheral blood. The rearranged segments are TRBV2 and TRBJ1-1; a stretch of 8 junction bases matches TRBD1. The CDR3 amino acid sequence is: CASSEYPGGRDTEAFF. The DNA reads TGTGCCAGCAGTGAATACCCAGGGGGCAGGGACACTGAAGCTTTCTTT.